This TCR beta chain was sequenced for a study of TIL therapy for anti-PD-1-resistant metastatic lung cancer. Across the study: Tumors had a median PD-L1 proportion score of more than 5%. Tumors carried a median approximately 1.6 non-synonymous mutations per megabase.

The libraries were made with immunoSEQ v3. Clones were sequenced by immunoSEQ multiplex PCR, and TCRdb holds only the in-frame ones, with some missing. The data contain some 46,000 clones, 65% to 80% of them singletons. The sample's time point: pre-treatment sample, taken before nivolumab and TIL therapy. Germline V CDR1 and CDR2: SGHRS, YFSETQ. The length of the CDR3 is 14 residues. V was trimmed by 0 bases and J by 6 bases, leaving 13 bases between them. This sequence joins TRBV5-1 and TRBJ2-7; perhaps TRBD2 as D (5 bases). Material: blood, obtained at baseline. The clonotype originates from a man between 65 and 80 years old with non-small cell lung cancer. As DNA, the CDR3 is TGCGCCAGCAGCTTGGACCGGGGATCAGGCGAGCAGTACTTC. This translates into CASSLDRGSGEQYF.